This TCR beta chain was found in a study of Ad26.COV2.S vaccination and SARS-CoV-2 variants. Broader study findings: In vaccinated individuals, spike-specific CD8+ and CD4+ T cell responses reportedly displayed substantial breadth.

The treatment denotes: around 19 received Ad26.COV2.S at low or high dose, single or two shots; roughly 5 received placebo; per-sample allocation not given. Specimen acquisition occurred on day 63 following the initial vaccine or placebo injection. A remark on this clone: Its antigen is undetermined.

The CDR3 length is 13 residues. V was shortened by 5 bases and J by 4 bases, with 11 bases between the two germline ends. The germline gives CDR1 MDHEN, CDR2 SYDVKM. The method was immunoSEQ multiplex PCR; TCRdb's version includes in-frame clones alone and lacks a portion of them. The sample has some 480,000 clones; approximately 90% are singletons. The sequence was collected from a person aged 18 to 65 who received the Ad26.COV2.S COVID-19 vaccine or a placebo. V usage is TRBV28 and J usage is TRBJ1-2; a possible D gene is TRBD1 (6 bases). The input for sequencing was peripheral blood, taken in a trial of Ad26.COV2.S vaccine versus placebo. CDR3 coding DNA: TGTGCCAGCAGTGAAGGGGGGTTCTATGGCTACACCTTC. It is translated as CASSEGGFYGYTF.